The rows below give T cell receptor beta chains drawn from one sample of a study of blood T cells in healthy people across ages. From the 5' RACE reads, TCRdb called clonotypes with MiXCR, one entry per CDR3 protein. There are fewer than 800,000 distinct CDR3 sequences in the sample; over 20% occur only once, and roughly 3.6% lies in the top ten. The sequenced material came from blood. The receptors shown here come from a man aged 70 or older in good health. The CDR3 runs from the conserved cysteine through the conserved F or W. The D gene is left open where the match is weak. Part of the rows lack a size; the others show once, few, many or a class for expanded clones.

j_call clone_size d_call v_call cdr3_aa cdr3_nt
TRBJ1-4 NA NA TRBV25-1 CASSEETTTNEKLFF TGTGCCAGCAGTGAGGAGACGACAACTAATGAAAAACTGTTTTTT
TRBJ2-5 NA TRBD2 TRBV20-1 CSARVRLAGVGEQYF TGCAGTGCTAGAGTTCGCCTAGCGGGAGTTGGAGAGCAGTACTTC
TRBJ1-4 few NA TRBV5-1 CASSLTGDNEKLFF TGCGCCAGCAGCTTAACAGGAGATAATGAAAAACTGTTTTTT
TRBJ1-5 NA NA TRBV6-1 CASSEAGGVGNQPQHF TGTGCCAGCAGTGAAGCCGGAGGGGTTGGCAATCAGCCCCAGCATTTT
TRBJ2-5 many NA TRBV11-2 CASSRTRGQETQYF TGTGCCAGCAGCCGTACTCGTGGCCAAGAGACCCAGTACTTC
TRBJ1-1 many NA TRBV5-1 CASSVGHANTEAFF TGCGCCAGCAGCGTGGGACACGCGAACACTGAAGCTTTCTTT
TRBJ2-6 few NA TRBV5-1 CASSSGGNSGANVLTF TGCGCCAGCAGCTCAGGGGGGAACTCTGGGGCCAACGTCCTGACTTTC
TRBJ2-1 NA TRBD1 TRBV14 CASSQLGQTGNEQFF TGTGCCAGCAGCCAGTTGGGACAGACTGGAAATGAGCAGTTCTTC
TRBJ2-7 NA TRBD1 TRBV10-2 CASSESRTGPYEQYF TGCGCCAGCAGTGAGTCCAGGACAGGTCCTTACGAGCAGTACTTC
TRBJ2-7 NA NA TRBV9 CASSVGQESYEQYF TGTGCCAGCAGCGTAGGACAGGAGTCCTACGAGCAGTACTTC
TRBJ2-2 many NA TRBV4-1 CASSPLNTGELFF TGCGCCAGCAGCCCCCTCAACACCGGGGAGCTGTTTTTT
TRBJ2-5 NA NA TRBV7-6 CASSFLGAEETQYF TGTGCCAGCAGCTTTTTGGGGGCAGAGGAGACCCAGTACTTC
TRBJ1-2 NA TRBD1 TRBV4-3 CASSQVIDRGGYGYTF TGCGCCAGCAGCCAAGTCATCGACAGGGGTGGCTATGGCTACACCTTC
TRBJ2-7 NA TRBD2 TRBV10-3 CAISGSSGLEQYF TGTGCCATCAGTGGTTCTAGCGGTCTCGAGCAGTACTTC
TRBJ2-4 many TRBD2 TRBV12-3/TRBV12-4 CASRPGLAFGKNIQYF TGTGCCAGCAGACCGGGACTAGCTTTCGGCAAAAACATTCAGTACTTC
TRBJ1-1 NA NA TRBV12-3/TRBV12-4 CASSPLMSVEAFF TGTGCCAGCAGTCCCTTGATGAGTGTCGAAGCTTTCTTT
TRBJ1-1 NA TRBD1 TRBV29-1 CSVDPGQDNTEAFF TGCAGCGTTGATCCGGGACAGGATAACACTGAAGCTTTCTTT
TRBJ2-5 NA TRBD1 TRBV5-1 CASSLQGFSGETQYF TGCGCCAGCAGTTTACAGGGGTTTTCGGGAGAGACCCAGTACTTC
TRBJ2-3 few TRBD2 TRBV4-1 CASSFTGTSGREDTQYF TGCGCCAGCAGTTTCACTGGGACTAGCGGGAGAGAAGATACGCAGTATTTT
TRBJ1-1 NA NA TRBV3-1 CASSPRHQNTEAFF TGTGCCAGCAGCCCGAGACACCAGAACACTGAAGCTTTCTTT
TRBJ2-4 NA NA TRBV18 CASSPEGSLAKNIQYF TGTGCCAGCTCACCGGAGGGGTCCCTAGCCAAAAACATTCAGTACTTC
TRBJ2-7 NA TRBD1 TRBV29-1 CSVQGAASYEQYF TGCAGCGTCCAGGGGGCAGCCTCCTACGAGCAGTACTTC
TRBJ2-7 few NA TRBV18 CASSPPRGLVNEQYF TGTGCCAGCTCACCACCTCGGGGGCTAGTTAACGAGCAGTACTTC
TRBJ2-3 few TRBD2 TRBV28 CASSLRGLAVYTDTQYF TGTGCCAGCAGCCTCCGTGGACTAGCGGTTTACACAGATACGCAGTATTTT
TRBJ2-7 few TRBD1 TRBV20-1 CSAEGTGTYEQYF TGCAGTGCCGAAGGGACAGGGACCTACGAGCAGTACTTC
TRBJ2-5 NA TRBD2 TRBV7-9 CASSLVASGEETQYF TGTGCCAGCAGCTTAGTGGCTAGCGGGGAAGAGACCCAGTACTTC
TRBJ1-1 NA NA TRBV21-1 CASSRSQGSGSNNLNTEAFF TGTGCCAGCAGCAGATCACAGGGGTCAGGGAGTAACAACCTGAACACTGAAGCTTTCTTT
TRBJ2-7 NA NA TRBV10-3 CAISDGGGHEQYF TGTGCCATCAGTGATGGGGGCGGCCACGAGCAGTACTTC
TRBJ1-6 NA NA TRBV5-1 CASSLFGKGDSPLHF TGCGCCAGCAGCTTGTTCGGGAAGGGTGATTCACCCCTCCACTTT
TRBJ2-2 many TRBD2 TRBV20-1 CSARVSGRTGTGELFF TGCAGTGCTAGAGTGAGCGGGAGGACCGGGACCGGGGAGCTGTTTTTT
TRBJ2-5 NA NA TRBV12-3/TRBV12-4 CASSYIREQETQYF TGTGCCAGCAGCTATATCAGGGAACAAGAGACCCAGTACTTC
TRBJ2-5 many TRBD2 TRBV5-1 CASSRTSEETQYF TGCGCCAGCAGTCGGACTAGCGAAGAGACCCAGTACTTC
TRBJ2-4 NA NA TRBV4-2 CASSTSALGNIQYF TGTGCCAGCAGCACAAGCGCCTTAGGGAACATTCAGTACTTC
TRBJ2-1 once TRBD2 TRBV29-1 CSVEDQGTSGRVEQFF TGCAGCGTTGAAGATCAGGGGACTAGCGGGAGGGTCGAGCAGTTCTTC
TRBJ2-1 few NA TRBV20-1 CSAIEHNGRDEQFF TGCAGTGCGATCGAACACAACGGGCGGGATGAGCAGTTCTTC
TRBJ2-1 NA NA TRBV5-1 CASSFSGRSLYNEQFF TGCGCCAGCAGCTTTTCAGGAAGGTCCTTATACAATGAGCAGTTCTTC
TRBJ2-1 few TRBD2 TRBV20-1 CSASDYSGRVTYNEQFF TGCAGTGCTAGCGACTATAGCGGGAGGGTTACCTACAATGAGCAGTTCTTC
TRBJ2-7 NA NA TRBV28 CASGGRDSLYEQYF TGTGCCAGCGGAGGCCGGGACTCCCTCTACGAGCAGTACTTC
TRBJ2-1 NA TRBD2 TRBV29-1 CSVSGGAGGTSDNEQFF TGCAGCGTTTCTGGGGGGGCCGGGGGGACTAGTGACAATGAGCAGTTCTTC
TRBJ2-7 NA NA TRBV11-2 CASSLVAVSSYEQYF TGTGCCAGCAGCTTAGTCGCGGTAAGCTCCTACGAGCAGTACTTC
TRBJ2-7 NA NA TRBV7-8 CASRPPSASYEQYF TGTGCCAGCAGGCCCCCGAGCGCCTCCTACGAGCAGTACTTC
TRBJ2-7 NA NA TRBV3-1 CASSQDLGNEQYF TGTGCCAGCAGCCAAGATTTAGGAAACGAGCAGTACTTC
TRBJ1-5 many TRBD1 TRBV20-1 CSAPTGGRQPQHF TGCAGTGCGCCAACAGGGGGTCGTCAGCCCCAGCATTTT
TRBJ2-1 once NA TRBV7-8 CASSLDGRNEQFF TGTGCCAGCAGCTTAGATGGGAGAAATGAGCAGTTCTTC
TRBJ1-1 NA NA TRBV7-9 CASRRVGNTEAFF TGTGCCAGCAGGCGAGTAGGGAACACTGAAGCTTTCTTT
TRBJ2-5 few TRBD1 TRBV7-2 CASSLATGGQETQYF TGTGCCAGCAGCTTGGCGACAGGGGGGCAAGAGACCCAGTACTTC
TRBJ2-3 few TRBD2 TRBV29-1 CSARLAGKSDTQYF TGCAGCGCCCGACTAGCGGGAAAGTCAGATACGCAGTATTTT